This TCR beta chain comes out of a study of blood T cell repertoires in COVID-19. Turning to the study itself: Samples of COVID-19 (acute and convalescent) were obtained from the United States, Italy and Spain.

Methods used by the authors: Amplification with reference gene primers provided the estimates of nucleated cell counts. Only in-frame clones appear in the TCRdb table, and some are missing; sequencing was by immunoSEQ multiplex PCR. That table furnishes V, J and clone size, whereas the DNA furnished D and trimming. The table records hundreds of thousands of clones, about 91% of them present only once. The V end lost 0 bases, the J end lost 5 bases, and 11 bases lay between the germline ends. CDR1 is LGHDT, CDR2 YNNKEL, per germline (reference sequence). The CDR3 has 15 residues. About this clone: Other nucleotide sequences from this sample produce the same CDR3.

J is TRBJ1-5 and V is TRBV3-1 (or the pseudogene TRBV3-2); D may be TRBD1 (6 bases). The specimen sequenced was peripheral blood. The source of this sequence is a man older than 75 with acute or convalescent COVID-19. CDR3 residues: CASSQDGAGDQPQHF. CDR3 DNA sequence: TGTGCCAGCAGCCAAGATGGAGCAGGGGATCAGCCCCAGCATTTT.